This T cell receptor beta chain derives from a study of T cell responses to AZD1222 COVID-19 vaccine (dated by TCRdb to the early 2020s). In terms of the full investigation: AZD1222 recipients with second doses at about 4 weeks or about 12 weeks were pooled, because spike-specific TCR depth and breadth did not differ between schedules. Trial participants were enrolled into age subgroups of 18-55, 56-69 and 70-plus years, which contained 148, 28 and 57 TCR-sequenced participants, respectively. A total of under 250 trial participants underwent TCR sequencing, of whom 200 to 220 had received two doses of AZD1222 and some 25 had received two doses of the MenACWY control vaccine. Results the study describes overall, beyond this receptor: Conclusions about previously exposed vaccinees are limited because only five or six AZD1222 recipients were SARS-CoV-2 seropositive at baseline. Reportedly, close to half of the unique spike-specific TCRs recognized epitopes lying outside the regions that are mutated in the B.1.351 and B.1.1.7 variants. Because no day 14 peak-response samples were available, the repertoires could be characterized only after the peak T cell response. The whole spike protein was spanned by vaccine-associated CD4 TCRs, and dominant responses were seen in regions 160-218 and 743-854. After two AZD1222 doses, both the breadth and the depth of spike-specific TCRs were significantly higher than at day 0 and than in MenACWY recipients. Most participants were white British and females outnumbered males, and the authors suggested that clonal diversity may have been underestimated. In the small 56-69-year group, the increase in depth fell short of significance, most likely because of low power.

The CDR3 regions of human TCRbeta chains were subjected to immunosequencing. Under the source paper's analysis protocol: Repertoire TCRs were matched against a reference library of SARS-CoV-2-specific TCRs generated with the MIRA antigen-specificity platform. Breadth was defined as the fraction of unique TCRs that were SARS-CoV-2-associated, and depth was defined as the fraction of total T cells that were SARS-CoV-2-associated. Using the MIRA data, every spike-specific TCR was mapped to the spike region that the TCR reacted to and assigned to either a CD4 or a CD8 class. Log10-transformed breadth and depth values were compared by one-way ANOVA with Sidak's multiple comparisons tests. Here the immuneACCESS table is served through TCRdb, limited to in-frame sequences with V and J called. Missing clones are a known gap in these copies; in checked studies unresolved V genes cover under half, and the rest lacks a known reason. That table gives V, J and clone size, and the DNA gave D and trimming. The table for this sample lists tens of thousands of clones; about 88% of them were counted only once. Roughly a sixth of the sample lies in the top ten.

The sample's time point label, decoded: baseline before first vaccination. Vaccinee samples were obtained from the UK trials COV001 and COV002, which included a single-blind randomized controlled phase 2/3 trial of AZD1222 (ChAdOx1 nCoV-19) in healthy adults. Trial participant PBMC samples were collected at day 0 and day 28 after the second dose for TCRbeta chain sequencing. V is cut by 2 bases and J by 1 base, and the space between the germline ends is 12 bases. From a lookup of the germline V gene, CDR1 and CDR2 are KGHSH and LQKENI. The cysteine opens and the phenylalanine closes a CDR3 of 15 amino acids. Only the CDR3 region is kept as DNA, spanning 45 bases read in frame from base 1. Only a few counts were recorded for this clone. Its target antigen remains unknown. No quality values exist for individual bases; no much larger clone is one base distant.

Sample: peripheral blood, taken on day 0 of AZD1222 vaccination. The chain employs TRBV18 and TRBJ2-7; TRBD1 is perhaps the D gene, given 6 matching bases. The TCR originated in an adult in good health. The sequenced DNA is TGTGCCAGCTCACCATCCGGACAGAGTTCCTACGAGCAGTACTTC. The encoded protein is CASSPSGQSSYEQYF.